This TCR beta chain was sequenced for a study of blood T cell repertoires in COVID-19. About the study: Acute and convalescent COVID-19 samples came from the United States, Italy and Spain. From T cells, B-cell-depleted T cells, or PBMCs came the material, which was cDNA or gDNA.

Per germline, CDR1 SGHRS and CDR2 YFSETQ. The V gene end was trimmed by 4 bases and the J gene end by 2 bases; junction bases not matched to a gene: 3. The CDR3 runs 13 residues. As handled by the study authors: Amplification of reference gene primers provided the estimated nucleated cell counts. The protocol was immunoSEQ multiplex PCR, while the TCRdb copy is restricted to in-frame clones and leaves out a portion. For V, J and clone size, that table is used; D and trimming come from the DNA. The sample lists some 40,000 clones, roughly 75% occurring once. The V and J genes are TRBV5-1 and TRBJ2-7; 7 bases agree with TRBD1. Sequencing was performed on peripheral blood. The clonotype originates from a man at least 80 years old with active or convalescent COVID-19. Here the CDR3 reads CASSPGQTYEQYF. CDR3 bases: TGCGCCAGCAGCCCGGGACAGACCTACGAGCAGTACTTC.